This passage covers 7 T cell receptor beta chains from one sample sequenced in a study of blood T cells in healthy people across ages. A second PCR, run for about 7 to 11 cycles, used a sample-barcoded 5' primer plus a J-beta primer mix. TCRdb re-analysed the 5' RACE reads in MiXCR, keeping a single row per CDR3 protein. This table holds approximately 900,000 distinct CDR3 sequences, roughly 29% found once. These data also formed part of another study, on T cells of mothers and their children.

Sequencing was done on a sample of blood. The receptors here all came from a woman in her thirties or forties in good health.

This sequence joins TRBV28 and TRBJ1-5; 7 nucleotides agree with TRBD1. The germline V gene has CDR1 MDHEN and CDR2 SYDVKM. The ends lost 2 bases at V and 6 bases at J; junction bases unmatched: 7. This CDR3 has 15 amino acids. CDR3 sequence: CASSLMGQGGQPQHF. The CDR3 nucleotides are TGTGCCAGCAGTTTAATGGGGCAGGGGGGTCAGCCCCAGCATTTT.

This clonotype was counted many times. One end of the junction fails to match germline, which may point to a read error. The J gene is TRBJ2-7, the V gene TRBV5-4; D is possibly TRBD1 (6 bases). The germline CDR1 and CDR2 sequences are SGHNT and YYREEE (reference sequence). The length of the CDR3 is 14 residues. The CDR3 sequence: CARSSTGLAYEQYF. Written as DNA, the CDR3 is TGTGCCCGCAGCTCTACAGGGTTGGCGTACGAGCAGTACTTC.

At least ten counts were recorded for this clonotype. This chain connects TRBV14 to TRBJ2-3; tentative D call: TRBD2 (5 bases). Trimming cost V 4 bases and J 7 bases, with 6 bases left between them. Germline-derived CDR1 and CDR2 are SGHDN and FVKESK. This CDR3 is 11 amino acids long. DNA for the CDR3: TGTGCCAGCAGCCCGGGGTATACGCAGTATTTT. As protein: CASSPGYTQYF.

On this clonotype: Germline is not matched at one junction end, which may reflect a read error. The chain joins TRBV12-3 or TRBV12-4 to TRBJ1-5; tentative D call: TRBD1 (6 bases). The CDR3 spans 13 residues. CDR3 sequence: CTSSFAGDSAQHF. CDR3 sequence (DNA): TGTACCAGCAGTTTCGCAGGGGATTCAGCCCAGCATTTT.

The gene calls are TRBV7-9 and TRBJ1-2, with D possibly matching TRBD1 (6 bases). The CDR3 spans 12 residues. Trimming left V 6 bases short and J 6 bases short, with 11 bases between. Germline values: CDR1 SEHNR, CDR2 FQNEAQ (reference sequence). This CDR3 reads CASRQGGNGYTF. The CDR3 DNA follows: TGTGCCAGCAGACAGGGCGGGAATGGCTACACCTTC. Together with reference TRBV7-9 and TRBJ1-2, the CDR3 gives the full variable domain: DTGVSQNPRHKITKRGQNVTFRCDPISEHNRLYWYRQTLGQGPEFLTYFQNEAQLEKSRLLSDRFSAERPKGSFSTLEIQRTEQGDSAMYLCASRQGGNGYTFGSGTRLTVV.

Many counts were recorded for this clonotype. The chain is built from TRBV7-3 and TRBJ1-1, with 9 bases aligning to TRBD1. This CDR3 comprises 13 residues. Per germline, CDR1 SGHTA and CDR2 FQGTGA. V lost 2 bases and J lost 5; bases outside the gene matches: 0. The CDR3 reads CASSLGTGTEAFF. CDR3 nucleotide sequence: TGTGCCAGCAGCTTAGGGACAGGGACTGAAGCTTTCTTT.

This chain connects TRBV15 to TRBJ1-2; no clear D gene. Germline V gives CDR1 LNHNV, CDR2 YYDKDF (reference sequence). V was clipped by 3 bases and J by 7 bases, with 15 bases between them. The CDR3 sequence is 14 residues long. The CDR3 region has the DNA TGTGCCACCAGCAGTGGTTTGACAATAGGTGGCTACACCTTC. The encoded protein is CATSSGLTIGGYTF.